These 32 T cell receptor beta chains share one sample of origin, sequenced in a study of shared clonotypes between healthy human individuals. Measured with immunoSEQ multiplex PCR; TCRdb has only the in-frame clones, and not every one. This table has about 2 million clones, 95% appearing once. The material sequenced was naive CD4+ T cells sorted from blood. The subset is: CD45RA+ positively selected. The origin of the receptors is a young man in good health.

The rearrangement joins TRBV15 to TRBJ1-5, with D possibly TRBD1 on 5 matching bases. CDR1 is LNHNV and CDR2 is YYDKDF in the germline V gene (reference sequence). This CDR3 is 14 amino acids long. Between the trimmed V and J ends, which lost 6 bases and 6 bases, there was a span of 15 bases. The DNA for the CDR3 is TGTGCCACCAGGGGAGCGGGGGAGGGTCAGCCCCAGCATTTT. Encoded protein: CATRGAGEGQPQHF.

The CDR3 protein is CASSLEGGYSPLHF. The CDR3 DNA reads as TGTGCCAGCAGCTTAGAGGGAGGGTATTCACCCCTCCACTTT. The chain has TRBV7-2 and TRBJ1-6; D is unclear. This CDR3 is built from 14 residues. Germline CDR1 and CDR2: SGHTA and FQGNSA. Between the trimmed V and J ends, which lost 1 base and 8 bases, there was a span of 9 bases. Full variable domain (outside the CDR3, taken from reference TRBV7-2 and TRBJ1-6): GAGVSQSPSNKVTEKGKDVELRCDPISGHTALYWYRQSLGQGLEFLIYFQGNSAPDKSGLPSDRFSAERTGGSVSTLTIQRTQQEDSAVYLCASSLEGGYSPLHFGNGTRLTVT.

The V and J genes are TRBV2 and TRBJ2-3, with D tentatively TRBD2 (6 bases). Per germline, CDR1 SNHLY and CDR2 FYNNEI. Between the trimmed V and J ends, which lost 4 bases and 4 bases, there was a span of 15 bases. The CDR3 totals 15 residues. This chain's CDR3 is CASSVRGWGADTQYF. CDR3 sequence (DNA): TGTGCCAGCAGTGTGAGGGGTTGGGGGGCAGATACGCAGTATTTT. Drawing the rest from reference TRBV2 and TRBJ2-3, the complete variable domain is EPEVTQTPSHQVTQMGQEVILRCVPISNHLYFYWYRQILGQKVEFLVSFYNNEISEKSEIFDDQFSVERPDGSNFTLKIRSTKLEDSAMYFCASSVRGWGADTQYFGPGTRLTVL.

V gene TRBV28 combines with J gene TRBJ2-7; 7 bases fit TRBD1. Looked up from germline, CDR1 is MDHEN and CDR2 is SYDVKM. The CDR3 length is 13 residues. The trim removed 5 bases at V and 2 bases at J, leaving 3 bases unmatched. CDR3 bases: TGTGCCAGCAGTCCCGACAGGGCCTACGAGCAGTACTTC. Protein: CASSPDRAYEQYF.

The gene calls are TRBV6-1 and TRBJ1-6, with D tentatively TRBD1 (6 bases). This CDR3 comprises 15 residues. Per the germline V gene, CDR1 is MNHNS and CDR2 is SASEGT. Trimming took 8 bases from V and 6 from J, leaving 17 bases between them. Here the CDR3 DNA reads TGTGCCAGCCTACCCCCAGGCAGGGGTAATTCACCCCTCCACTTT. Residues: CASLPPGRGNSPLHF.

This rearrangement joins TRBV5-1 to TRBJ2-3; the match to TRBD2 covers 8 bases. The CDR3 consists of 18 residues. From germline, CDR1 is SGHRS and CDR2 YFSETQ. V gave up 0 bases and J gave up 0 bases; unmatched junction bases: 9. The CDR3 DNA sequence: TGCGCCAGCAGCTTGGCCACGACCTTAGCGGGGAGCACAGATACGCAGTATTTT. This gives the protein CASSLATTLAGSTDTQYF.

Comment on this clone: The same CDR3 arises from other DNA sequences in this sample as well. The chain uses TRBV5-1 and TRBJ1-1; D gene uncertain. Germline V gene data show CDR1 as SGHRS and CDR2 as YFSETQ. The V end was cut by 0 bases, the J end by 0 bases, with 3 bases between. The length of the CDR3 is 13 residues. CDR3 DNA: TGCGCCAGCAGCTTGGCTTTGAACACTGAAGCTTTCTTT. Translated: CASSLALNTEAFF. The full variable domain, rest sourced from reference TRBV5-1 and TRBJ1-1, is KAGVTQTPRYLIKTRGQQVTLSCSPISGHRSVSWYQQTPGQGLQFLFEYFSETQRNKGNFPGRFSGRQFSNSRSEMNVSTLELGDSALYLCASSLALNTEAFFGQGTRLTVV.

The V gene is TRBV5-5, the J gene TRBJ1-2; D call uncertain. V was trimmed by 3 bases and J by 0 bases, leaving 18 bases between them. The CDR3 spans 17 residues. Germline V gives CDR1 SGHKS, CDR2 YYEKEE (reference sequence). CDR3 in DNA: TGTGCCAGCAGCTCTAGGGTTAGTGCTAACGCTAACTATGGCTACACCTTC. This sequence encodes CASSSRVSANANYGYTF.

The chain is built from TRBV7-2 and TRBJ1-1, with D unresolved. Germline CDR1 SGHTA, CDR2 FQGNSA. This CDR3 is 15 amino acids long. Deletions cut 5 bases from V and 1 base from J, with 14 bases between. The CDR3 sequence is CASSRIGARNTEAFF. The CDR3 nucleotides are TGTGCCAGCAGCCGAATAGGTGCAAGGAACACTGAAGCTTTCTTT.

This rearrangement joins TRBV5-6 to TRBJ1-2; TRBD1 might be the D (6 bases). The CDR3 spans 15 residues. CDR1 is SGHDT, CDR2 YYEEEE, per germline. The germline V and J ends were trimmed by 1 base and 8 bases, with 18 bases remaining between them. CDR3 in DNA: TGTGCCAGCAGCTTGAGACAGGCCAATCGATCCGGCTACACCTTC. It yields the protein CASSLRQANRSGYTF.

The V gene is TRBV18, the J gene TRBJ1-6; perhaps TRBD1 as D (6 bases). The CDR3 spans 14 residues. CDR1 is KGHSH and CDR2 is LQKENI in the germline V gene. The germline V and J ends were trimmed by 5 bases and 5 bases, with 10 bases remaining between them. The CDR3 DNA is TGTGCCAGCTCAATAGGGGACAATAATTCACCCCTCCACTTT. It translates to CASSIGDNNSPLHF.

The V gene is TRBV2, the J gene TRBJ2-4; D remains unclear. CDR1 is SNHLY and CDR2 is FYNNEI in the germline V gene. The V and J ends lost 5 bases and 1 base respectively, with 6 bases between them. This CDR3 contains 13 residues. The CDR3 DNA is TGTGCCAGCAGTACAGTCGCCAAAAACATTCAGTACTTC. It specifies CASSTVAKNIQYF.

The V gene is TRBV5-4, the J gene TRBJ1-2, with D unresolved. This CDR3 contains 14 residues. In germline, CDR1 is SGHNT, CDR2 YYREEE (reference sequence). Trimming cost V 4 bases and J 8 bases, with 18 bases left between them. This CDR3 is CASSEDPRAEGYTF. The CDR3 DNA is TGTGCCAGCAGCGAGGACCCAAGGGCGGAAGGCTACACCTTC.

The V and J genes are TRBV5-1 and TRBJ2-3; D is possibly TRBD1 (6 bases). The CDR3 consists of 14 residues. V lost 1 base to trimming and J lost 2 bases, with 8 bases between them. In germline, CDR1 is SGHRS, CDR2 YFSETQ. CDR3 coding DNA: TGCGCCAGCAGCTTGCAGGGGCCCACAGATACGCAGTATTTT. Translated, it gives CASSLQGPTDTQYF.

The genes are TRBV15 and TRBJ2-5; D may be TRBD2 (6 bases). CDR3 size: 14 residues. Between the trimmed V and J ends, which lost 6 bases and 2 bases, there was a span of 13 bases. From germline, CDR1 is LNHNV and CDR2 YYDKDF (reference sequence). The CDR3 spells CATSTWGEQETQYF. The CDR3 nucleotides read TGTGCCACCAGTACGTGGGGGGAACAAGAGACCCAGTACTTC.

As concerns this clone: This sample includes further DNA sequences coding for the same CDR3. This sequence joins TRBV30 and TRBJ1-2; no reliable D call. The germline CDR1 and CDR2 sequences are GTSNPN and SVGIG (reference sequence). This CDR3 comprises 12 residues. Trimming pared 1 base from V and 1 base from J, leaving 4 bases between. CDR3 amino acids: CAWSGSNYGYTF. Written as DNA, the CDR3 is TGTGCCTGGAGTGGGAGTAACTATGGCTACACCTTC.

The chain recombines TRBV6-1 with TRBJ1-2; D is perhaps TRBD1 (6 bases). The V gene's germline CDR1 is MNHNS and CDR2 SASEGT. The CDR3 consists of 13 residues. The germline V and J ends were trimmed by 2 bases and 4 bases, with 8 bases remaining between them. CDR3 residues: CASSERGVYGYTF. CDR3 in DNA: TGTGCCAGCAGTGAAAGGGGGGTCTATGGCTACACCTTC.

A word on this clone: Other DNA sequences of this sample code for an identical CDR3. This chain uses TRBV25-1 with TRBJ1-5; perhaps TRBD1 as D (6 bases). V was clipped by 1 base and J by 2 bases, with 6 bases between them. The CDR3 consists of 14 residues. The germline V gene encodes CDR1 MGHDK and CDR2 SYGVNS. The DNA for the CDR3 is TGTGCCAGCAGTGAATCAGGGGGCAATCAGCCCCAGCATTTT. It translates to CASSESGGNQPQHF. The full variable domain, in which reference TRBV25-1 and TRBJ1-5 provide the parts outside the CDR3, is EADIYQTPRYLVIGTGKKITLECSQTMGHDKMYWYQQDPGMELHLIHYSYGVNSTEKGDLSSESTVSRIRTEHFPLTLESARPSHTSQYLCASSESGGNQPQHFGDGTRLSIL.

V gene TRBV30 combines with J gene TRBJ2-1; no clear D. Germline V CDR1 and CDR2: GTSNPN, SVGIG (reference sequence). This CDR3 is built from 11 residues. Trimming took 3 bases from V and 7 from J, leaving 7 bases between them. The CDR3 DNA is TGTGCCTGGAGCCGAAGGAATGAGCAGTTCTTC. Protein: CAWSRRNEQFF.

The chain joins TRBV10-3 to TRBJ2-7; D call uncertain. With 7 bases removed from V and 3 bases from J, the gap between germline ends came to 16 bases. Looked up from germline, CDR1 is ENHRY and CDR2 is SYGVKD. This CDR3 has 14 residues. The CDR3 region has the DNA TGTGCCATCACCGATGGCTTCCTTAGCTACGAGCAGTACTTC. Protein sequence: CAITDGFLSYEQYF.

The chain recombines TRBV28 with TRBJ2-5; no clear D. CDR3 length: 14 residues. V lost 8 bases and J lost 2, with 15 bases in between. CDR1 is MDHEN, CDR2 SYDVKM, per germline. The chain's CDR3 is CASRKQTPQETQYF. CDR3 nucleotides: TGTGCCAGCCGTAAACAGACACCTCAAGAGACCCAGTACTTC.

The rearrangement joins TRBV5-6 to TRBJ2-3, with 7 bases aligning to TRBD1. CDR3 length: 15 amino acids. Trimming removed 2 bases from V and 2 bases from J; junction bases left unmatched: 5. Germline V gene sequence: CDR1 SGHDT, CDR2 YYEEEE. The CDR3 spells CASSFTGVLTDTQYF. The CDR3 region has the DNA TGTGCCAGCAGCTTTACAGGGGTTCTCACAGATACGCAGTATTTT.

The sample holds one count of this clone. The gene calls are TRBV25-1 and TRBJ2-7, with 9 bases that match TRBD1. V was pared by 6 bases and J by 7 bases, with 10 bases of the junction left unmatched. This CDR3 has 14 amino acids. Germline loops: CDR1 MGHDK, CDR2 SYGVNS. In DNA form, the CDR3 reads TGTGCCAGCAGCCGAAAACAGGGGGCGGGTGAGCAGTACTTC. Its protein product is CASSRKQGAGEQYF.

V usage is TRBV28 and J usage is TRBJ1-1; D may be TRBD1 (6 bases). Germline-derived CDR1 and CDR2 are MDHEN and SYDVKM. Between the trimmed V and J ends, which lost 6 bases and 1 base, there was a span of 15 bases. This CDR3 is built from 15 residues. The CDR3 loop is CASSRAGAANTEAFF. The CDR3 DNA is TGTGCCAGCAGCAGGGCAGGGGCTGCGAACACTGAAGCTTTCTTT.

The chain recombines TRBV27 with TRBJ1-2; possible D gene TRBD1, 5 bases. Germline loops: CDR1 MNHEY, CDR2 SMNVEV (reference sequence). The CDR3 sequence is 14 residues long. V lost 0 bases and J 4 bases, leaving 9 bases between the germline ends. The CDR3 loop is CASSLSQGLYGYTF. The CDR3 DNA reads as TGTGCCAGCAGTTTATCCCAGGGACTCTATGGCTACACCTTC.

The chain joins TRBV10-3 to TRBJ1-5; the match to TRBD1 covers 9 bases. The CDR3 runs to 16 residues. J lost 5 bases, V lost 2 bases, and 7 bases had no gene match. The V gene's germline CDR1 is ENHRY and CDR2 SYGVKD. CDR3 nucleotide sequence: TGTGCCATCAGTGAGACCGGGACAGGGATCCATCAGCCCCAGCATTTT. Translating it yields CAISETGTGIHQPQHF.

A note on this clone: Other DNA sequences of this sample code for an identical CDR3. The CDR3 DNA follows: TGTGCCTGGAGTGTAGTGGGGGGAGGGACTGAAGCTTTCTTT. This gives the protein CAWSVVGGGTEAFF. J is TRBJ1-1 and V is TRBV30, with D maybe TRBD1 (5 bases). V shed 0 bases and J shed 5 bases, with 13 bases lying between them. This CDR3 has 14 residues. From germline, CDR1 is GTSNPN and CDR2 SVGIG (reference sequence).

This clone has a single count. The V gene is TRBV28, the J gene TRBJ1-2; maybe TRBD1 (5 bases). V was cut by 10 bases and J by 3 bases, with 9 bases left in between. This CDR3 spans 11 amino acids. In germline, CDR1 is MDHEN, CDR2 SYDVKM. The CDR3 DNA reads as TGTGCCATCCAGGGAGACTATGGCTACACCTTC. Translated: CAIQGDYGYTF.

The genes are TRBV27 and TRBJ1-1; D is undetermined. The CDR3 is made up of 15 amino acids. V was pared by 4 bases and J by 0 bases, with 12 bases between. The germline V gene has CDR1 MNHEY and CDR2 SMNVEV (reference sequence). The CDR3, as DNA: TGTGCCAGCAGTTATGATACCGGGGTGAACACTGAAGCTTTCTTT. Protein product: CASSYDTGVNTEAFF.

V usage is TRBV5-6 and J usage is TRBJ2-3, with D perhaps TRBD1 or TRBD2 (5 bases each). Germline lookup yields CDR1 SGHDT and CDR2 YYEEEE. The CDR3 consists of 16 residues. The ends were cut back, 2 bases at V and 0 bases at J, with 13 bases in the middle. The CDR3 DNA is TGTGCCAGCAGCTTCCCCGGGACGATCAGCACAGATACGCAGTATTTT. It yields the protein CASSFPGTISTDTQYF.

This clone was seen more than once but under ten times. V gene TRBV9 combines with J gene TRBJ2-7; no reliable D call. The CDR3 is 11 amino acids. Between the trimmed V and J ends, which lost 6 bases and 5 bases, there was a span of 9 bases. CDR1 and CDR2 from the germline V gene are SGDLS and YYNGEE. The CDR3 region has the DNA TGTGCCAGCAAGCGTGGAGACGAGCAGTACTTC. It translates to CASKRGDEQYF.

The DNA of the CDR3 is TGCGCCAGCAGCCCGGTGAACAGGGCGAATGAAAAACTGTTTTTT. It specifies CASSPVNRANEKLFF. V and J are TRBV5-1 and TRBJ1-4; perhaps TRBD1 as D (6 bases). Germline loops: CDR1 SGHRS, CDR2 YFSETQ. The V end was cut by 4 bases, the J end by 5 bases, with 15 bases between. This CDR3 comprises 15 residues.